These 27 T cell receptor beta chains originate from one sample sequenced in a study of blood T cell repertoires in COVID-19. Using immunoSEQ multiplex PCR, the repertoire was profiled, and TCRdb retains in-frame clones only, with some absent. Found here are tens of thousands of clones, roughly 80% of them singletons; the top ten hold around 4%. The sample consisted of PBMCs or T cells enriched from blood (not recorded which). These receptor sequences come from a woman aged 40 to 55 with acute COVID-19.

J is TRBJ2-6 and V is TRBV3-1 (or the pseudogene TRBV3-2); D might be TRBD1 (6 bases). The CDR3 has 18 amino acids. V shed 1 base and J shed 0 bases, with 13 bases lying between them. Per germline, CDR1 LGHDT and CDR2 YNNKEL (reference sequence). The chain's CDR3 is CASSQVAGALSGANVLTF. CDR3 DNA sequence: TGTGCCAGCAGCCAAGTTGCAGGGGCCCTCTCTGGGGCCAACGTCCTGACTTTC.

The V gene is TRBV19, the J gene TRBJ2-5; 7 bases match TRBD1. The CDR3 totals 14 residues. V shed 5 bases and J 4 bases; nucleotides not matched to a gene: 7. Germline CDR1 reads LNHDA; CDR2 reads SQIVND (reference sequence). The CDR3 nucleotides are TGTGCCAGTAGTGTACAGGGGAAGTCAGAGACCCAGTACTTC. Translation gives CASSVQGKSETQYF.

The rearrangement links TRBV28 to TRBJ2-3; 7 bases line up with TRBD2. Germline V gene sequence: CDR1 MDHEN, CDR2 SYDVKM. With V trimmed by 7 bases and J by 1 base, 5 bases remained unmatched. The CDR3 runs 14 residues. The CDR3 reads CASTLAVRTDTQYF. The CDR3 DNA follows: TGTGCCAGCACCCTAGCGGTCCGCACAGATACGCAGTATTTT.

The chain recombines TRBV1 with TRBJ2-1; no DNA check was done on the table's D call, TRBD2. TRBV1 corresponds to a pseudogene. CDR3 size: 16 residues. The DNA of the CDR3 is TGCACCAGCAGCCAAGGGCCTGGGGGGGGGCGAGGTGAGCAGTTCTTC. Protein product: CTSSQGPGGGRGEQFF.

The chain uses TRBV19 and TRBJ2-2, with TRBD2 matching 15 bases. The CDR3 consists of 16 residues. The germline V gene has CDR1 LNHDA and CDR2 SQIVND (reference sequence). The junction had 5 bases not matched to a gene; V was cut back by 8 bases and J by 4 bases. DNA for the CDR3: TGTGCCAGTCTAAGGACTAGCGGGAGGGGCACCGGGGAGCTGTTTTTT. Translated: CASLRTSGRGTGELFF. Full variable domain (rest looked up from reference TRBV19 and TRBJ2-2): DGGITQSPKYLFRKEGQNVTLSCEQNLNHDAMYWYRQDPGQGLRLIYYSQIVNDFQKGDIAEGYSVSREKKESFPLTVTSAQKNPTAFYLCASLRTSGRGTGELFFGEGSRLTVL.

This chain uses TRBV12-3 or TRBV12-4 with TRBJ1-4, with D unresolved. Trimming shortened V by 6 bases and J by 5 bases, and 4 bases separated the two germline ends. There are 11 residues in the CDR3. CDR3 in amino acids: CASSRNEKLFF. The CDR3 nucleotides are TGTGCCAGCAGCAGGAATGAAAAACTGTTTTTT.

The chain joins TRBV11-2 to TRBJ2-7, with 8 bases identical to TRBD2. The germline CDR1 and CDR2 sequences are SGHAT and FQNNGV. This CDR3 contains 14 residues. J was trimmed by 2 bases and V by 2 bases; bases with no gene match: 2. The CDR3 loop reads CASSLSGGPYEQYF. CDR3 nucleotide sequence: TGTGCCAGCAGCTTAAGCGGGGGACCCTACGAGCAGTACTTC.

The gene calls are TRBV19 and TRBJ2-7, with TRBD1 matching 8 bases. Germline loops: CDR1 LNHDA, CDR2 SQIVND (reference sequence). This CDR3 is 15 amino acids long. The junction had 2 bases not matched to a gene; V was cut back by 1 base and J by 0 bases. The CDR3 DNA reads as TGTGCCAGTAGTATAGGGACAGGGAGCTCCTACGAGCAGTACGTC. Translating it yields CASSIGTGSSYEQYV.

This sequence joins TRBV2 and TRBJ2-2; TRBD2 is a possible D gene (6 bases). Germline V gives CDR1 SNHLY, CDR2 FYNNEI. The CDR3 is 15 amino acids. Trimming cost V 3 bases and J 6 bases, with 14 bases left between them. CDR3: CASSEGRGAPGELFF. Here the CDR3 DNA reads TGTGCCAGCAGTGAGGGGCGGGGTGCCCCCGGGGAGCTGTTTTTT.

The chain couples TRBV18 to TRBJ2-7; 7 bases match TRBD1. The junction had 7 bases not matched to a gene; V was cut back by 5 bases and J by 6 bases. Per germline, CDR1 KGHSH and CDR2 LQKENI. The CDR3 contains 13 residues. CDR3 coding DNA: TGTGCCAGCTCAACAGACAGGGTGGGCGAGCAGTACTTC. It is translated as CASSTDRVGEQYF. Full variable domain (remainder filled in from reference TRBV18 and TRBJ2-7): NAGVMQNPRHLVRRRGQEARLRCSPMKGHSHVYWYRQLPEEGLKFMVYLQKENIIDESGMPKERFSAEFPKEGPSILRIQQVVRGDSAAYFCASSTDRVGEQYFGPGTRLTVT.

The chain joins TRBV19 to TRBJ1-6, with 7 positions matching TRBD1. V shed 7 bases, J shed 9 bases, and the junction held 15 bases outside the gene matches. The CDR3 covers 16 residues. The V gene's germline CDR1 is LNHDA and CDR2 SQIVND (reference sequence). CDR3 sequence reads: CASTLSLDRAGSPLHF. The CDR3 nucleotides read TGTGCCAGTACCCTATCACTCGACAGGGCGGGTTCACCCCTCCACTTT.

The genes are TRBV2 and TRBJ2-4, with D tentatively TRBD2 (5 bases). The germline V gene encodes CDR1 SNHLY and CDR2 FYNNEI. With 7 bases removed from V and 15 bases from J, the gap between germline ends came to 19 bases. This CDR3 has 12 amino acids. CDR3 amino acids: CASKSPPGRLYF. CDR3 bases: TGTGCCAGCAAATCGCCGCCGGGGAGATTGTACTTC. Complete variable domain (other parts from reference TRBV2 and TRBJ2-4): EPEVTQTPSHQVTQMGQEVILRCVPISNHLYFYWYRQILGQKVEFLVSFYNNEISEKSEIFDDQFSVERPDGSNFTLKIRSTKLEDSAMYFCASKSPPGRLYFGAGTRLSVL.

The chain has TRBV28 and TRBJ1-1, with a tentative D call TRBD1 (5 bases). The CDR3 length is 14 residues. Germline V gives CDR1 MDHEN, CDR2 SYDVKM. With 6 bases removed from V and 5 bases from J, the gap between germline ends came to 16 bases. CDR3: CASSEMGLRTEAFF. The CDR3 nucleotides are TGTGCCAGCAGCGAAATGGGGCTTCGGACTGAAGCTTTCTTT.

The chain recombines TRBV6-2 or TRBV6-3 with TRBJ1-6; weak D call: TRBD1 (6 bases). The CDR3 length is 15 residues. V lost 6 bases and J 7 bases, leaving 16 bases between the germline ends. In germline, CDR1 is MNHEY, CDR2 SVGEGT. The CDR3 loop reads CASSPADRDNSPLHF. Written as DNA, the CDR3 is TGTGCCAGCAGCCCCGCGGACAGAGACAATTCACCCCTCCACTTT.

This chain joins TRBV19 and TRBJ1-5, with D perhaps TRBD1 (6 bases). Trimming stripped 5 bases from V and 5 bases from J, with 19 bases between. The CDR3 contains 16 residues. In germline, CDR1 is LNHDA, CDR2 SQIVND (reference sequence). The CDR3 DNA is TGTGCCAGTAGTCTCCCCCGAGGGCAGGGGCATCAGCCCCAGCATTTT. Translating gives CASSLPRGQGHQPQHF.

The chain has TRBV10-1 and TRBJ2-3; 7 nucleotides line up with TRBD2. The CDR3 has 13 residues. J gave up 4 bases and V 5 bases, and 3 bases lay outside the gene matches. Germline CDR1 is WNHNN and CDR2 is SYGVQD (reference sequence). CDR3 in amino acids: CASSHGLADTQYF. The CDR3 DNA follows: TGCGCCAGCAGTCACGGACTAGCAGATACGCAGTATTTT.

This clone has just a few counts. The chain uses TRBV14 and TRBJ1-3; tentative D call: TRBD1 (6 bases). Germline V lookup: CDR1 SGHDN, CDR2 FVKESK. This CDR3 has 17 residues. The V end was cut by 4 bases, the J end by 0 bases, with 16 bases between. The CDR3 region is CASSPRAGASSGNTIYF. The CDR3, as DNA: TGTGCCAGCAGCCCCCGGGCAGGGGCGAGCTCTGGAAACACCATATATTTT.

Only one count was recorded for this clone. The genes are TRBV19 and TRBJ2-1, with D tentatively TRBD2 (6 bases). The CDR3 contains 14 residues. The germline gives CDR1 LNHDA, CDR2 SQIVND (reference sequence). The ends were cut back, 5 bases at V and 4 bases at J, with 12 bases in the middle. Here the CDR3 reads CASSAGKSYNEQFF. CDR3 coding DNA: TGTGCCAGTAGTGCGGGAAAATCTTACAATGAGCAGTTCTTC.

DNA for the CDR3: TGTGCCAGCAGTCACGACACCGGGGGCGAGCAGTACTTC. It codes for CASSHDTGGEQYF. V is TRBV27 and J is TRBJ2-7, with D perhaps TRBD2 (6 bases). The CDR3 is 13 amino acids. V was clipped by 5 bases and J by 6 bases, with 14 bases between them. CDR1 is MNHEY and CDR2 is SMNVEV in the germline V gene (reference sequence).

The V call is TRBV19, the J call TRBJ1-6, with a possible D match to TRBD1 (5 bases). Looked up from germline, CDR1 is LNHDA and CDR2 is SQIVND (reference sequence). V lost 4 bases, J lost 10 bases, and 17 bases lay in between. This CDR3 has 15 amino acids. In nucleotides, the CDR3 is TGTGCCAGTAGTACTCTCGCCAGGGATGGCTCACCCCTCCACTTT. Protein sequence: CASSTLARDGSPLHF.

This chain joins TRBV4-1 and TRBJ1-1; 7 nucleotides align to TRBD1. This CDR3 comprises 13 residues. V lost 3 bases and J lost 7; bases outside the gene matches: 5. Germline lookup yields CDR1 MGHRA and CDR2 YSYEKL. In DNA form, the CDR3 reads TGCGCCAGCAGCCAGACAGGGAATAGTGAAGCTTTCTTT. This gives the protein CASSQTGNSEAFF.

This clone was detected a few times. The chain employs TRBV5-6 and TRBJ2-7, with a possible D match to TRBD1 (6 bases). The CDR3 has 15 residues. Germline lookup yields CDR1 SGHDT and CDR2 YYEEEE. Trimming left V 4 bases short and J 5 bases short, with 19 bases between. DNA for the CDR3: TGTGCCAGCAGCCTGGGGGTGGGGGACACCAACGAGCAGTACTTC. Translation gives CASSLGVGDTNEQYF.

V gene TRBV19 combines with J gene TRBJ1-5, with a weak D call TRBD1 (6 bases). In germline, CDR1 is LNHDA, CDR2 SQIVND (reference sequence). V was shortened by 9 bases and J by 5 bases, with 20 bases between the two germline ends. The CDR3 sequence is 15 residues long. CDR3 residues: CARSPHRVRDQPQHF. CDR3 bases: TGTGCCAGGAGCCCTCACAGGGTGCGCGATCAGCCCCAGCATTTT.

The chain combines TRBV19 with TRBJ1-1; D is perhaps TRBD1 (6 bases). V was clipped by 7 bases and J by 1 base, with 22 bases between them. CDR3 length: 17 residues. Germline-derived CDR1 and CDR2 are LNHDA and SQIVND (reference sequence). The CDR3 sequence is CASNTQKGPGQNTEAFF. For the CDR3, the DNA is TGTGCCAGTAACACTCAAAAAGGACCGGGACAGAACACTGAAGCTTTCTTT.

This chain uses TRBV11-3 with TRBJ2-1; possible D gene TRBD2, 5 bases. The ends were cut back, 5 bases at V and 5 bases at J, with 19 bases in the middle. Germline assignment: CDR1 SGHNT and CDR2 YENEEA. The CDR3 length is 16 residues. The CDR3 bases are TGTGCCAGCAGCCGAGAGGGCGGGTTTCCGAACAATGAGCAGTTCTTC. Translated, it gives CASSREGGFPNNEQFF.

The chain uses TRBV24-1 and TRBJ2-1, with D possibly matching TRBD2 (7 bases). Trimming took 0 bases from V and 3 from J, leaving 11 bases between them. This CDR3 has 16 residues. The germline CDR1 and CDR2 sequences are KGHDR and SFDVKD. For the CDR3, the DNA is TGTGCCACCAGTGATTTGAGGAGGGGGGGCTACAATGAGCAGTTCTTC. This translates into CATSDLRRGGYNEQFF.

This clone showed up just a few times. Here the CDR3 reads CASSLDRGGALLRDTEAFF. For the CDR3, the DNA is TGTGCCAGCAGCTTAGATCGGGGAGGGGCGCTTCTTCGGGACACTGAAGCTTTCTTT. The chain uses TRBV11-2 and TRBJ1-1; perhaps TRBD1 as D (5 bases). The CDR3 runs to 19 residues. The germline V gene has CDR1 SGHAT and CDR2 FQNNGV. The V gene lost 0 bases and the J gene lost 3 bases, with 23 bases spanning the gap.